This T cell receptor beta chain was sequenced during a study of blood T cell repertoires in COVID-19. On the study more broadly: In each case, the material was cDNA or gDNA derived from T cells, B-cell-depleted T cells, or PBMCs.

Deletions cut 7 bases from V and 0 bases from J, with 16 bases between. This CDR3 is built from 15 residues. CDR1 and CDR2 from the germline V gene are LGHDT and YNNKEL (reference sequence). Authors' analysis steps: Reference gene primer amplification gave nucleated cell count estimates. Libraries were prepared by immunoSEQ multiplex PCR; TCRdb keeps only in-frame clonotypes and omits some of them. Clonal size and the V and J genes are those of that table, whereas D and trimming came from the DNA. The sample consists of 350,000 to 450,000 clones, nearly 90% of them appearing once. The chain links TRBV3-1 (or the pseudogene TRBV3-2) to TRBJ2-7, with D maybe TRBD2 (6 bases). This TCR came from a woman aged 30 to 39 who had recovered from COVID-19. Sequencing was carried out using PBMCs or T cells enriched from blood (not recorded which). CDR3 residues: CASTLGTSSSYEQYF. CDR3 in DNA: TGTGCCAGCACTCTAGGGACTTCTAGCTCCTACGAGCAGTACTTC.